The sequence of this T cell receptor (beta chain) was determined in a study of blood T cell repertoires in COVID-19. Here immunoSEQ multiplex PCR was the method, and the copy in TCRdb shows in-frame clones only, minus some. The sample contains about 240,000 clones, 85% to 90% of which appear only once. CDR1 LGHNT and CDR2 FRNRAP come from the germline V gene. The length of the CDR3 is 21 residues. The ends lost 0 bases at V and 3 bases at J; junction bases unmatched: 16. This TCR came from a woman in her forties or fifties with COVID-19, enrolled during active disease. Sample: peripheral blood. The J gene is TRBJ2-1, the V gene TRBV12-5, with 11 bases fitting TRBD2. The CDR3, as DNA: TGTGCTAGTGGTTTGGTCCCCTCTGGGCTAGCGGGGGGAACCTTCTACAATGAGCAGTTCTTC. Encoded protein: CASGLVPSGLAGGTFYNEQFF.